This TCR beta chain is drawn from a study of blood T cell repertoires in COVID-19. Study as a whole: Samples representing acute and convalescent COVID-19 were sourced from the United States, Italy and Spain.

The method was immunoSEQ multiplex PCR; TCRdb's version includes in-frame clones alone and lacks a portion of them. This table has roughly 240,000 clones, 70% to 90% appearing once. Within 2 weeks before study entry, exposed participants met a COVID-19 case. Germline CDR1 reads MGHDK; CDR2 reads SYGVNS. V gave up 6 bases and J gave up 5 bases, with 23 bases separating them. The CDR3 length is 16 residues. Sequencing input: PBMCs or T cells enriched from blood (not recorded which). The sequence derives from a man between 45 and 60 years old who had been exposed to COVID-19. The V call is TRBV25-1, the J call TRBJ2-7, with D perhaps matching TRBD1 (6 bases). CDR3 coding DNA: TGTGCCAGCAGGAGACAGGCCCAAGAAGGCTACCACGAGCAGTACGTC. It translates to CASRRQAQEGYHEQYV.